The 10 T cell receptor beta chains below come from one sample, sequenced in a study of human T cells and chemical hapten exposure. TCRdb re-called the RACE reads through MiXCR, storing one row per CDR3 protein. The sample has under 450,000 distinct CDR3 sequences; 4.8% are singletons. Stated time point: patch test 1, 2 weeks after DPC sensitization. The treatment here: therapeutic diphenylcyclopropenone sensitization with weekly scalp DPC. This specimen was whole blood, taken in connection with sensitization to the hapten diphenylcyclopropenone (DPC). These receptors came from a woman aged 45-59 years with alopecia areata. Some clones in this sample may be carry-over from other donors' samples.

This rearrangement joins TRBV12-3 or TRBV12-4 to TRBJ1-6; D perhaps matches TRBD1 (6 bases). V dropped 2 bases and J dropped 7 bases, with 15 bases sitting between them. The CDR3 loop spans 16 amino acids. The CDR3: CASSLNPGGRNSPLHF. The CDR3 DNA reads TGTGCCAGCAGTTTAAACCCGGGGGGCAGGAATTCACCCCTCCACTTT.

This clonotype came up many times. This chain joins TRBV10-3 and TRBJ2-2; weak D call: TRBD2 (5 bases). This CDR3 has 14 residues. Trimming took off 6 bases at V and 3 bases at J, with 11 bases between the two ends. Germline V lookup: CDR1 ENHRY, CDR2 SYGVKD. The CDR3 spells CAIRAGRDTGELFF. CDR3 nucleotides: TGTGCCATCAGGGCTGGGAGAGACACCGGGGAGCTGTTTTTT.

The table lists this clonotype with many counts. The V gene is TRBV6-5, the J gene TRBJ1-1; 9 nucleotides match TRBD1. The junction had 12 bases not matched to a gene; V was cut back by 5 bases and J by 2 bases. Per the germline V gene, CDR1 is MNHEY and CDR2 is SVGAGI. The CDR3 has 17 amino acids. In DNA form, the CDR3 reads TGTGCCAGCAGTCCCTACAGGGGGCTCGGGGGAAACACTGAAGCTTTCTTT. This gives the protein CASSPYRGLGGNTEAFF.

In its sample, this clonotype was seen many times. The chain recombines TRBV27 with TRBJ2-7, with no clear D. The CDR3 has 15 residues. Trimming removed 5 bases from V and 6 bases from J, with 20 bases in between. Germline V gene lookup returns CDR1 MNHEY and CDR2 SMNVEV (reference sequence). The CDR3 DNA sequence: TGTGCCAGCAGTCCTTCCCCGGACGGTGGTGGCGAGCAGTACTTC. Translated, it gives CASSPSPDGGGEQYF.

As to this clonotype: A much larger clonotype is one base distant, so this may be a read error. The chain couples TRBV4-1 to TRBJ2-3; 7 nucleotides match TRBD2. Germline V gene lookup returns CDR1 MGHRA and CDR2 YSYEKL. Trimming removed 3 bases from V and 2 bases from J; junction bases left unmatched: 8. The length of the CDR3 is 16 residues. CDR3 in amino acids: CASSHQSSGFTDTQYF. The CDR3 bases are TGCGCCAGCAGCCACCAGTCTAGCGGATTCACAGATACGCAGTATTTT.

This clonotype was detected only a few times. The chain joins TRBV6-5 to TRBJ1-1; D is perhaps TRBD1 (5 bases). Germline loops: CDR1 MNHEY, CDR2 SVGAGI. The germline V and J ends were trimmed by 2 bases and 5 bases, with 12 bases remaining between them. This CDR3 comprises 14 residues. CDR3 in DNA: TGTGCCAGCAGTTACGCCCCCGGGGGAACTGAAGCTTTCTTT. Translated: CASSYAPGGTEAFF.

This clonotype occurred many times. V gene TRBV20-1 combines with J gene TRBJ2-2; D gene unclear. Germline-derived CDR1 and CDR2 are DFQATT and SNEGSKA (reference sequence). V was clipped by 1 base and J by 1 base, with 7 bases between them. This CDR3 spans 14 amino acids. The CDR3 region has the DNA TGCAGTGCTAGAGCCGGGCTGAACACCGGGGAGCTGTTTTTT. Translating gives CSARAGLNTGELFF.

At least ten counts were recorded for this clonotype. The gene calls are TRBV10-3 and TRBJ2-7; D not resolved. CDR1 is ENHRY and CDR2 is SYGVKD in the germline V gene. CDR3 size: 13 residues. V gave up 0 bases and J gave up 5 bases, with 8 bases separating them. The CDR3 here is CAISESATDEQYF. CDR3 DNA sequence: TGTGCCATCAGTGAGTCGGCTACTGACGAGCAGTACTTC.

The rearrangement joins TRBV24-1 to TRBJ2-3; tentative D call: TRBD2 (5 bases). This CDR3 spans 14 amino acids. The V end lost 3 bases, the J end lost 4 bases, and 10 bases lay between the germline ends. Germline V gene data show CDR1 as KGHDR and CDR2 as SFDVKD. The CDR3 bases are TGTGCCACCAGTGATCCTACGGGATCAGATACGCAGTATTTT. Translated, it gives CATSDPTGSDTQYF.

This clonotype was seen repeatedly, ten times or more. The chain is built from TRBV29-1 and TRBJ1-1; no reliable D call. The CDR3 has 13 amino acids. Trimming took off 4 bases at V and 5 bases at J, with 14 bases between the two ends. The germline V gene encodes CDR1 SQVTM and CDR2 ANQGSEA. The CDR3 loop is CSVGKGLGTEAFF. The DNA of the CDR3 is TGCAGCGTTGGAAAGGGTCTGGGGACTGAAGCTTTCTTT.